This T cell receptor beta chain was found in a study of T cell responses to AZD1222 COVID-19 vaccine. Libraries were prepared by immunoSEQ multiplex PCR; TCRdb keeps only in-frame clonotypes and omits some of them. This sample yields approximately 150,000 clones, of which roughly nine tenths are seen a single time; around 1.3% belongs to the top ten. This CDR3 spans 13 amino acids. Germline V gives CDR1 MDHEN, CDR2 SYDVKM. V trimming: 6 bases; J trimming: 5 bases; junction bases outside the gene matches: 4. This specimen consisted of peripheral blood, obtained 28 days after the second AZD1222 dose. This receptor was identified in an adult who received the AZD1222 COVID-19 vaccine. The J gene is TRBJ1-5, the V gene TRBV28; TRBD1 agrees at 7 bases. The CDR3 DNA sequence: TGTGCCAGCAGATTCGGACAGGATCAGCCCCAGCATTTT. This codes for CASRFGQDQPQHF.